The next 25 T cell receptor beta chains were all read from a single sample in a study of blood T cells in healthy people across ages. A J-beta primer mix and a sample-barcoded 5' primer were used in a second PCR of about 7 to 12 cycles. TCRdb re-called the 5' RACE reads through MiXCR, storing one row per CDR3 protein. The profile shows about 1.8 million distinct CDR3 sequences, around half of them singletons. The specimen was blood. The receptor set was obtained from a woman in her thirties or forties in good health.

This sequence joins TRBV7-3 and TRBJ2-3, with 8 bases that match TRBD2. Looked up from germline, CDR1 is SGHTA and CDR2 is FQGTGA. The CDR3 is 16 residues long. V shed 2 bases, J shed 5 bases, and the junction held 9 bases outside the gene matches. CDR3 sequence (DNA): TGTGCCAGCAGCTTATATACGGGGGGGGCCAAAGATACGCAGTATTTT. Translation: CASSLYTGGAKDTQYF.

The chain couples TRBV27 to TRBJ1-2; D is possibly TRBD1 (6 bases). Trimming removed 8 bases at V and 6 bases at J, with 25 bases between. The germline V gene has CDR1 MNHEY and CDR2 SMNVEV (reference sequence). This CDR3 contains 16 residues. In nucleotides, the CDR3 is TGTGCCAGCGCCAATGCAGGGGCCCCAGGAGTGGATGGCTACACCTTC. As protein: CASANAGAPGVDGYTF.

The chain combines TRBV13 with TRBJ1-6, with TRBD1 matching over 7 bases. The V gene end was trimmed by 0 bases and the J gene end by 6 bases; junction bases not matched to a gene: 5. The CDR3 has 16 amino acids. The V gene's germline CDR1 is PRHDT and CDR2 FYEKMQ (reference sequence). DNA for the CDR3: TGTGCCAGCAGCTTAGGAGGAGGGACAGTTAATTCACCCCTCCACTTT. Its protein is CASSLGGGTVNSPLHF.

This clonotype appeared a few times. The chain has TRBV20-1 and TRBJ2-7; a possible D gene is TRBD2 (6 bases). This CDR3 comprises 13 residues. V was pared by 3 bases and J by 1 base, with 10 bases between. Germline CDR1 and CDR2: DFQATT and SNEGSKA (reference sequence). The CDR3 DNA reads TGCAGTGCTAGTGGCGGGGATTCCTACGAGCAGTACTTC. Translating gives CSASGGDSYEQYF.

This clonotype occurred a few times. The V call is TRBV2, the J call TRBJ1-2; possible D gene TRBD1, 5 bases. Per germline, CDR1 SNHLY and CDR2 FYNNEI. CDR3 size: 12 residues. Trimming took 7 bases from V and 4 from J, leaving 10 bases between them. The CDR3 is CASTQVAYGYTF. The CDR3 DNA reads TGTGCCAGCACACAGGTCGCCTATGGCTACACCTTC.

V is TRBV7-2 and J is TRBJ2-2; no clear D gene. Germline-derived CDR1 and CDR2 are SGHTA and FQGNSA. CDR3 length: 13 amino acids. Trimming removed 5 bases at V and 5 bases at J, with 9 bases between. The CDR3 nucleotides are TGTGCCAGCAGCCCCCAGAGAACCGGGGAGCTGTTTTTT. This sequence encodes CASSPQRTGELFF.

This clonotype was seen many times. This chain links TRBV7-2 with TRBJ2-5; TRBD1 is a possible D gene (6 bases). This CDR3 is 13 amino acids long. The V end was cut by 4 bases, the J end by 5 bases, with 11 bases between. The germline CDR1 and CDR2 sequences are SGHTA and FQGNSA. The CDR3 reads CASSWGRGETQYF. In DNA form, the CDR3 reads TGTGCCAGCAGCTGGGGGCGAGGGGAGACCCAGTACTTC.

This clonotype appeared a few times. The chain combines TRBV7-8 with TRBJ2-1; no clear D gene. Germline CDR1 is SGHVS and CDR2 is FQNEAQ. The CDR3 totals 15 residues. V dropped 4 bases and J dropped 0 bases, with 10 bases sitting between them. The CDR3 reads CASSSKLSSYNEQFF. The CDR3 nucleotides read TGTGCCAGCAGCTCAAAGCTGAGCTCCTACAATGAGCAGTTCTTC.

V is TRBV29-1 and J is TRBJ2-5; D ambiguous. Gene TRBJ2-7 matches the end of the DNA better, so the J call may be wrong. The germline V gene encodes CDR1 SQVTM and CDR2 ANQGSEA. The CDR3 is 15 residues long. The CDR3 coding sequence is TGCAGCGTTGAAATTTGGTCGGTTGCTGGCTACGAGCAGTACTTC. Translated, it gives CSVEIWSVAGYEQYF.

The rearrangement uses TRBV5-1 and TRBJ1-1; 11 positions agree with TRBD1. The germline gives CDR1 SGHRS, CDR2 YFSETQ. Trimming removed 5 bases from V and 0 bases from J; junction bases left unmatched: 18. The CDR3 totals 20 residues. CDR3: CASRNRPMPRDRGVNTEAFF. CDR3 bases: TGCGCCAGCAGAAACCGACCGATGCCCCGGGACAGGGGGGTGAACACTGAAGCTTTCTTT. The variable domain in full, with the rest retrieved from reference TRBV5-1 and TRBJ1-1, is KAGVTQTPRYLIKTRGQQVTLSCSPISGHRSVSWYQQTPGQGLQFLFEYFSETQRNKGNFPGRFSGRQFSNSRSEMNVSTLELGDSALYLCASRNRPMPRDRGVNTEAFFGQGTRLTVV.

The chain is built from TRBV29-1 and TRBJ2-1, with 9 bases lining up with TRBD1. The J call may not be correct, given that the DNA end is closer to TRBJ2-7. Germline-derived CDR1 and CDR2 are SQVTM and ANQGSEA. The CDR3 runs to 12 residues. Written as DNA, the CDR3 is TGCAGCGCGGACAGGGGTTACAATGAGCAGTACTTC. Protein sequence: CSADRGYNEQYF.

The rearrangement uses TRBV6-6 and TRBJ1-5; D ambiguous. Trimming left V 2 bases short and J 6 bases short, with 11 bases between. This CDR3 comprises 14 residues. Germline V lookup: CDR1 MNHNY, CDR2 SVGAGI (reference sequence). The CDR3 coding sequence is TGTGCCAGCAGTTACGAATTGTGGAGTCAGCCCCAGCATTTT. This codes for CASSYELWSQPQHF.

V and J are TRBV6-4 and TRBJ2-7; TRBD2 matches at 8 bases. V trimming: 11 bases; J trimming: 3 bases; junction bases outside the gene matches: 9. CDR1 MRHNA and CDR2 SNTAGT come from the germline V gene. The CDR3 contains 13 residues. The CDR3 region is CASGSGEDYEQYF. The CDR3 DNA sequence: TGTGCCTCCGGTAGCGGGGAGGACTACGAGCAGTACTTC.

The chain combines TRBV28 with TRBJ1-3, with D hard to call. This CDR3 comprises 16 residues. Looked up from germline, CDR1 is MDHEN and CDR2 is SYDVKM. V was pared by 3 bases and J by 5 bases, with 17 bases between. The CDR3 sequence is CASSFPLEMRRNTIYF. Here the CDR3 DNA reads TGTGCCAGCAGTTTTCCCCTTGAGATGAGAAGAAACACCATATATTTT.

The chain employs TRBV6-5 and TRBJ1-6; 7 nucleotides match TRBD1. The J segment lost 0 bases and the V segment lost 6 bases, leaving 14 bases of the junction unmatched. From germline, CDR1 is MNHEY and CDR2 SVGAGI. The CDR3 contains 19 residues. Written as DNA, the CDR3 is TGTGCCAGCAGCTACCGACCGGGACAGCTCAGCTCCTATAATTCACCCCTCCACTTT. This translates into CASSYRPGQLSSYNSPLHF.

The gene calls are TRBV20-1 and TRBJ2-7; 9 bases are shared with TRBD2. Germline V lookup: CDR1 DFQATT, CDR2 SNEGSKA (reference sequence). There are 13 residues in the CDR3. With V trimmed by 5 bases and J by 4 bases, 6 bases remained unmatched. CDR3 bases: TGCAGTGCTCATCTAGCGGGGTTATACGAGCAGTACTTC. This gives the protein CSAHLAGLYEQYF.

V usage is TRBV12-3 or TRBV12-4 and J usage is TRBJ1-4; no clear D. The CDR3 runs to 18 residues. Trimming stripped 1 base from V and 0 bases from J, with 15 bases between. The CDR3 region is CASSLESRGKSTNEKLFF. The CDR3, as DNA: TGTGCCAGCAGTTTAGAGAGCCGAGGCAAATCAACTAATGAAAAACTGTTTTTT.

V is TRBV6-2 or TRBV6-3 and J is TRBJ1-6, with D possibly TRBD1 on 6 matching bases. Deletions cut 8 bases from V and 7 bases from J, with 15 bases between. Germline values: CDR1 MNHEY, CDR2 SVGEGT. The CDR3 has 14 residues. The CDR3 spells CASLRAGANSPLHF. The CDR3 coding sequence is TGTGCCAGCCTCAGGGCAGGGGCCAATTCACCCCTCCACTTT.

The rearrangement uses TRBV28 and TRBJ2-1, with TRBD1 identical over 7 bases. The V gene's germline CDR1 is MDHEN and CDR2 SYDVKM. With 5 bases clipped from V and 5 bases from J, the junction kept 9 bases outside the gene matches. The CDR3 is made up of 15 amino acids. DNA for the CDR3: TGTGCCAGCAGTCCAGGGGGTACAGGGAACAATGAGCAGTTCTTC. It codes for CASSPGGTGNNEQFF.

The CDR3 loop reads CASSSGPNNQPQHF. In nucleotides, the CDR3 is TGTGCCAGCAGTTCAGGGCCCAACAATCAGCCCCAGCATTTT. The chain uses TRBV12-3 or TRBV12-4 and TRBJ1-5; tentatively, D is TRBD1 (5 bases). This CDR3 region has 14 residues. V was cut by 4 bases and J by 3 bases, with 10 bases left in between.

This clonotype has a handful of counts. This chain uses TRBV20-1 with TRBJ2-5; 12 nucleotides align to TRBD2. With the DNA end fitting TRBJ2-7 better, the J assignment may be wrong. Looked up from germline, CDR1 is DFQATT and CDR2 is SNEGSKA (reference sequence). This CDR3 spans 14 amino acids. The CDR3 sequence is CSAREGLAGPEQYF. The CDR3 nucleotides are TGCAGTGCTAGAGAGGGACTAGCGGGTCCCGAGCAGTACTTC.

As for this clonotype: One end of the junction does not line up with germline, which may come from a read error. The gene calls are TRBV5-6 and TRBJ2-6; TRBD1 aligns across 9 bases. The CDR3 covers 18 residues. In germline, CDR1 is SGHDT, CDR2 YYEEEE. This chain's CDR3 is CVSSLNLDRGWGANVLTF. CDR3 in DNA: TGTGTCAGCAGCTTGAATCTGGACAGGGGTTGGGGGGCCAACGTCCTGACTTTC.

The CDR3 spells CASSEAGGVSYEQYF. The CDR3 coding sequence is TGTGCCAGCAGTGAAGCCGGGGGCGTCTCCTACGAGCAGTACTTC. The chain couples TRBV25-1 to TRBJ2-7; D is perhaps TRBD1 or TRBD2 (6 bases each). This CDR3 has 15 residues. The V end was cut by 2 bases, the J end by 0 bases, with 11 bases between. Germline V CDR1 and CDR2: MGHDK, SYGVNS.

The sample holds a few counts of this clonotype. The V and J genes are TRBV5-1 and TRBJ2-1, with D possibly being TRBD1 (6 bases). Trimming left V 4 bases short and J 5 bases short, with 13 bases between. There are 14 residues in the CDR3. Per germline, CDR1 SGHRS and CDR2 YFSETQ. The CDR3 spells CASSQQGSHNEQFF. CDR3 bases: TGCGCCAGCAGCCAACAGGGATCCCACAATGAGCAGTTCTTC.

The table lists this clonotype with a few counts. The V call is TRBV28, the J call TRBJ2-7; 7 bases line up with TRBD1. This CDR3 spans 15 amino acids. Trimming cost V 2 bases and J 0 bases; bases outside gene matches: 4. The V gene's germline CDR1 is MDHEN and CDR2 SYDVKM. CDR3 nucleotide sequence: TGTGCCAGCAGTTTAGGGACAGCTTACTCCTACGAGCAGTACTTC. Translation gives CASSLGTAYSYEQYF.